This TCR beta chain was recorded in a study of CD8+CD57+ T cells in acquired aplastic anemia. Genomic DNA provided the template from which TCR beta VDJ and CDR3 profiles were obtained. In TCRdb, the reads were re-called with MiXCR into one record per CDR3 protein. The table has approximately 130,000 distinct CDR3 sequences, about 60% seen once. Germline values: CDR1 MNHEY, CDR2 SMNVEV (reference sequence). CDR3 size: 13 residues. The V end lost 4 bases, the J end lost 5 bases, and 12 bases lay between the germline ends. Whoever was chosen for sequencing had shown CD8+CD57+ cell expansion by flow cytometry.

The sequencing input was sorted CD4+, CD8+, or CD8+CD57+ T cells (not recorded which) from PBMCs. The clonotype was recovered from a human donor with aplastic anemia. The rearrangement uses TRBV27 and TRBJ2-7, with a possible D match to TRBD2 (7 bases). CDR3 protein: CASSYGGRNEQYF. DNA of the CDR3: TGTGCCAGCAGTTACGGGGGGCGGAACGAGCAGTACTTC.